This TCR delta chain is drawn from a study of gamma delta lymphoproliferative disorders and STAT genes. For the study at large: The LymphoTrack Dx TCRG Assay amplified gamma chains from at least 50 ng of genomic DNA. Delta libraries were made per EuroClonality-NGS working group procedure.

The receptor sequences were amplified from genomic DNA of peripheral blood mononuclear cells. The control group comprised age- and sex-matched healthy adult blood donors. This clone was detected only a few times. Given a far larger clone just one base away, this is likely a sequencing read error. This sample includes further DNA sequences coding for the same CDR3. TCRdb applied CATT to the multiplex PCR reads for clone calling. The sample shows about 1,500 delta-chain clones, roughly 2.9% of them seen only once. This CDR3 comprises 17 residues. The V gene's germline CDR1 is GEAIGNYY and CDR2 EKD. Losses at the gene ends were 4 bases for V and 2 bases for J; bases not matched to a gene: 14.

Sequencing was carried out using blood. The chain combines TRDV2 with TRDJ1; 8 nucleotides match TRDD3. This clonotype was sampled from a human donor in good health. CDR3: CACDTVGGFRETDKLIF. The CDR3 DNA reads TGTGCCTGTGATACTGTTGGGGGATTTCGCGAAACCGATAAACTCATCTTT.